Below are 26 T cell receptor beta chains sequenced from a single sample in a study of T-cell memory formation after mild COVID-19. Each CDR3 protein is one row after TCRdb ran MiXCR on the 5' RACE reads. The profile shows about 180,000 distinct CDR3 sequences, about a sixth of them singletons. The sequenced material came from PBMCs or a T cell subset sorted from them (not recorded which). These TCRs come from an adult woman who had mild COVID-19 (a few samples of this study predate the infection). Cell type and time point are not known.

This clonotype was seen more than once but under ten times. The CDR3 DNA is TGCAGCGGGGGGAGTGGCACAGATACGCAGTATTTT. It codes for CSGGSGTDTQYF. The J gene is TRBJ2-3, the V gene TRBV29-1; perhaps D is TRBD1 or TRBD2 (5 bases each). The CDR3 runs 12 residues. Germline CDR1 and CDR2: SQVTM and ANQGSEA. V was shortened by 7 bases and J by 1 base, with 9 bases between the two germline ends.

This clonotype turned up a few times. The V gene is TRBV7-2, the J gene TRBJ2-3, with TRBD1 identical over 9 bases. This CDR3 is 16 amino acids long. CDR1 and CDR2 (germline): SGHTA, FQGNSA. With 8 bases clipped from V and 4 bases from J, the junction kept 13 bases outside the gene matches. This CDR3 reads CASGRTGVISSDTQYF. The CDR3 region has the DNA TGTGCCAGCGGCAGGACAGGGGTGATTTCCTCAGATACGCAGTATTTT.

The rearrangement links TRBV12-3 or TRBV12-4 to TRBJ1-2; the D gene is possibly TRBD1 (5 bases). The CDR3 length is 15 residues. Trimming took off 6 bases at V and 4 bases at J, with 18 bases between the two ends. The CDR3 bases are TGTGCCAGCAGCCCCGTAGAGGGACGATCCTATGGCTACACCTTC. Residues: CASSPVEGRSYGYTF.

The J gene is TRBJ1-1, the V gene TRBV7-6; no clear D. CDR1 and CDR2 from the germline V gene are SGHVS and FNYEAQ. The CDR3 has 16 residues. V was pared by 4 bases and J by 2 bases, with 17 bases between. Here the CDR3 DNA reads TGTGCCAGCAGCTCAACCCCACGGGGAACCAACACTGAAGCTTTCTTT. It encodes CASSSTPRGTNTEAFF. Full variable domain (rest looked up from reference TRBV7-6 and TRBJ1-1): GAGVSQSPRYKVTKRGQDVALRCDPISGHVSLYWYRQALGQGPEFLTYFNYEAQQDKSGLPNDRFSAERPEGSISTLTIQRTEQRDSAMYRCASSSTPRGTNTEAFFGQGTRLTVV.

The gene calls are TRBV11-2 and TRBJ2-4; maybe TRBD2 (5 bases). Germline-derived CDR1 and CDR2 are SGHAT and FQNNGV. This CDR3 contains 14 residues. Between the trimmed V and J ends, which lost 8 bases and 0 bases, there was a span of 11 bases. CDR3 sequence (DNA): TGTGCCAGCGGAGCGGCCTTAGCCAAAAACATTCAGTACTTC. It specifies CASGAALAKNIQYF.

This clonotype was detected only a few times. The V and J genes are TRBV12-3 or TRBV12-4 and TRBJ2-1; TRBD2 matches 9 bases. V lost 6 bases and J lost 7; bases outside the gene matches: 10. The CDR3 covers 15 residues. The CDR3 DNA reads as TGTGCCAGCAGCTCCAGCGGGGGGCCGGGGAATGAGCAGTTCTTC. Amino acid sequence: CASSSSGGPGNEQFF.

The chain has TRBV7-2 and TRBJ2-2; 9 nucleotides match TRBD2. From germline, CDR1 is SGHTA and CDR2 FQGNSA. This CDR3 has 16 residues. V was pared by 6 bases and J by 4 bases, with 9 bases of the junction left unmatched. The CDR3 sequence is CASRLTSGQSTGELFF. CDR3 bases: TGTGCCAGCAGGCTAACTAGCGGGCAGAGCACCGGGGAGCTGTTTTTT.

The chain uses TRBV5-6 and TRBJ2-7; 9 positions agree with TRBD2. Germline V gene lookup returns CDR1 SGHDT and CDR2 YYEEEE. The CDR3 has 16 amino acids. V lost 4 bases to trimming and J lost 0 bases; unmatched junction nucleotides: 8. CDR3 loop: CASSLGPSGISYEQYF. Here the CDR3 DNA reads TGTGCCAGCAGCCTCGGGCCTAGCGGGATCTCCTACGAGCAGTACTTC.

V usage is TRBV5-1 and J usage is TRBJ2-3, with a tentative D call TRBD1 (6 bases). Trimming removed 1 base from V and 5 bases from J, with 14 bases in between. Germline V gene sequence: CDR1 SGHRS, CDR2 YFSETQ. The CDR3 contains 15 residues. DNA for the CDR3: TGCGCCAGCAGCTTGTCTCCAGGGGCTGGAGATACGCAGTATTTT. Encoded protein: CASSLSPGAGDTQYF. Filled out from reference TRBV5-1 and TRBJ2-3, the complete variable domain reads KAGVTQTPRYLIKTRGQQVTLSCSPISGHRSVSWYQQTPGQGLQFLFEYFSETQRNKGNFPGRFSGRQFSNSRSEMNVSTLELGDSALYLCASSLSPGAGDTQYFGPGTRLTVL.

This chain connects TRBV2 to TRBJ2-7, with 12 bases aligning to TRBD2. The V segment lost 7 bases and the J segment 3 bases; nucleotides outside the gene matches: 4. CDR1 is SNHLY and CDR2 is FYNNEI in the germline V gene. The CDR3 is 14 residues long. CDR3 coding DNA: TGTGCCAGCAAGACTAGCGGGAGCAGCTACGAGCAGTACTTC. Its protein product is CASKTSGSSYEQYF.

This chain connects TRBV12-5 to TRBJ2-5; TRBD2 matches 8 bases. With 6 bases clipped from V and 5 bases from J, the junction kept 8 bases outside the gene matches. The CDR3 runs to 14 residues. CDR1 is LGHNT, CDR2 FRNRAP, per germline. Here the CDR3 DNA reads TGTGCTAGTGGGATCGGGACTAGTGATGAGACCCAGTACTTC. Its protein is CASGIGTSDETQYF.

This clonotype was seen only a few times. V usage is TRBV10-3 and J usage is TRBJ2-7; the D call may be TRBD1 or TRBD2 (5 bases each). The CDR3 spans 14 residues. The germline V gene encodes CDR1 ENHRY and CDR2 SYGVKD. Trimming took 8 bases from V and 6 from J, leaving 20 bases between them. The CDR3: CAISGDLIGAEQYF. Here the CDR3 DNA reads TGTGCCATCTCCGGAGATCTGATCGGGGCCGAGCAGTACTTC.

V is TRBV5-1 and J is TRBJ2-1, with TRBD2 matching over 8 bases. This CDR3 has 16 amino acids. J lost 4 bases, V lost 4 bases, and 10 bases had no gene match. Germline V gene lookup returns CDR1 SGHRS and CDR2 YFSETQ. The CDR3 DNA follows: TGCGCCAGCAGCCCGGGGGGGCGGAACATATACAATGAGCAGTTCTTC. Its translation: CASSPGGRNIYNEQFF.

Ten or more counts support this clonotype. This CDR3 reads CSARGRAGELFF. The CDR3 region has the DNA TGCAGTGCTAGAGGGAGGGCCGGGGAGCTGTTTTTT. The rearrangement uses TRBV20-1 and TRBJ2-2, with D possibly matching TRBD2 (6 bases). Germline CDR1 DFQATT, CDR2 SNEGSKA (reference sequence). There are 12 residues in the CDR3. Trimming stripped 1 base from V and 6 bases from J, with 6 bases between.

In DNA, the CDR3 is TGTGCCAGCAGCCAAGATTTGGCCAGCTCCTATAATTCACCCCTCCACTTT. This translates into CASSQDLASSYNSPLHF. This sequence joins TRBV3-1 and TRBJ1-6; D gene unclear. The CDR3 has 17 amino acids. Germline V gives CDR1 LGHDT, CDR2 YNNKEL (reference sequence). Trimming pared 0 bases from V and 0 bases from J, leaving 9 bases between.

This clonotype was counted at least ten times. This chain links TRBV12-3 or TRBV12-4 with TRBJ1-6; D gene uncertain. There are 16 residues in the CDR3. V was shortened by 6 bases and J by 5 bases, with 17 bases between the two germline ends. This CDR3 reads CASSPAGNLNNSPLHF. In nucleotides, the CDR3 is TGTGCCAGCAGCCCTGCTGGTAACCTTAATAATTCACCCCTCCACTTT.

At least ten counts were recorded for this clonotype. The chain combines TRBV7-6 with TRBJ2-4; no clear D gene. Trimming took 1 base from V and 5 from J, leaving 12 bases between them. Germline V gives CDR1 SGHVS, CDR2 FNYEAQ. There are 15 residues in the CDR3. The CDR3 protein is CASSLGVDGENIQYF. DNA of the CDR3: TGTGCCAGCAGCTTAGGAGTAGACGGTGAAAACATTCAGTACTTC.

In this sample, this clonotype turned up many times. This chain uses TRBV5-1 with TRBJ2-3; 12 nucleotides align to TRBD2. This CDR3 is built from 17 residues. After removal of 6 bases from V and 0 bases from J, the junction contained 8 bases not matched to a gene. Germline V lookup: CDR1 SGHRS, CDR2 YFSETQ. DNA of the CDR3: TGCGCCAGCAACGCAGGGACTAGCGGGCTGAGCACAGATACGCAGTATTTT. Amino acids: CASNAGTSGLSTDTQYF.

The V call is TRBV6-5, the J call TRBJ1-1; D may be TRBD1 (5 bases). The CDR3 sequence is 14 residues long. V lost 5 bases and J lost 3, with 13 bases in between. Germline loops: CDR1 MNHEY, CDR2 SVGAGI. The CDR3 DNA reads TGTGCCAGCAGTACCCTGACAGAGGACACTGAAGCTTTCTTT. Its translation is CASSTLTEDTEAFF.

This clonotype appeared a few times. The CDR3 DNA reads as TGTGCCAGCAGCCCGTTAACCGGGGTTGGTGGAAACACCATATATTTT. It codes for CASSPLTGVGGNTIYF. V and J are TRBV11-2 and TRBJ1-3, with D uncertain. The CDR3 extends over 16 amino acids. The V gene lost 5 bases and the J gene lost 3 bases, with 17 bases spanning the gap. Germline CDR1 SGHAT, CDR2 FQNNGV.

This clonotype has only a few counts. This chain connects TRBV5-5 to TRBJ1-1, with 8 bases matching TRBD1. J was trimmed by 5 bases and V by 4 bases; bases with no gene match: 19. CDR3 length: 18 amino acids. Germline CDR1 SGHKS, CDR2 YYEKEE (reference sequence). The CDR3 DNA reads TGTGCCAGCAGCCGTGGCCAGCATTCAGGGGGCGAAGGGACTGAAGCTTTCTTT. Protein product: CASSRGQHSGGEGTEAFF.

This clonotype was observed a handful of times. This chain uses TRBV7-9 with TRBJ2-3, with D maybe TRBD2 (5 bases). The germline V gene encodes CDR1 SEHNR and CDR2 FQNEAQ (reference sequence). V was shortened by 4 bases and J by 5 bases, with 10 bases between the two germline ends. The CDR3 contains 13 residues. The CDR3 sequence is CASSSLGGDTQYF. The CDR3 DNA is TGTGCCAGCAGCTCCCTAGGAGGAGATACGCAGTATTTT.

The chain employs TRBV29-1 and TRBJ2-3, with 8 bases fitting TRBD2. From germline, CDR1 is SQVTM and CDR2 ANQGSEA. With V trimmed by 4 bases and J by 5 bases, 8 bases remained unmatched. The CDR3 loop spans 14 amino acids. Here the CDR3 reads CSVVERGSVDTQYF. The DNA of the CDR3 is TGCAGCGTTGTCGAGCGGGGGTCGGTAGATACGCAGTATTTT.

This clonotype has a handful of counts. The genes are TRBV4-1 and TRBJ1-1; tentatively, D is TRBD1 (5 bases). CDR1 is MGHRA, CDR2 YSYEKL, per germline. The ends were cut back, 3 bases at V and 2 bases at J, with 10 bases in the middle. The CDR3 totals 14 residues. The CDR3 DNA follows: TGCGCCAGCAGCCAGAGACAGTTCAACACTGAAGCTTTCTTT. This gives the protein CASSQRQFNTEAFF.

The chain has TRBV3-1 and TRBJ2-1; D uncertain. The CDR3 has 11 residues. The germline V gene has CDR1 LGHDT and CDR2 YNNKEL (reference sequence). With 1 base removed from V and 8 bases from J, the gap between germline ends came to 3 bases. The CDR3 region has the DNA TGTGCCAGCAGCCAAGTTCATGAGCAGTTCTTC. This codes for CASSQVHEQFF.

The chain combines TRBV2 with TRBJ2-3, with a tentative D call TRBD2 (6 bases). Germline V gives CDR1 SNHLY, CDR2 FYNNEI. The V gene lost 4 bases and the J gene lost 4 bases, with 9 bases spanning the gap. CDR3 length equals 13 residues. CDR3 coding DNA: TGTGCCAGCAGTGGACTAGGGGCAGATACGCAGTATTTT. Its translation is CASSGLGADTQYF.